The clone carrying this T cell receptor beta chain has at least ten counts. The sample is drawn from a study of T-cell reconstitution after alpha-beta-depleted transplantation in children. CDR3 length equals 15 residues. Looked up from germline, CDR1 is DFQATT and CDR2 is SNEGSKA (reference sequence). V was trimmed by 2 bases and J by 3 bases, leaving 14 bases between them. The TCRbeta library was prepared with unique molecular identifiers. TCRdb processed the PCR reads anew with MiXCR; each CDR3 protein has one entry. The sample carries about 640,000 distinct CDR3 sequences, about 15% recorded once. V and J are TRBV20-1 and TRBJ1-5; perhaps TRBD1 as D (6 bases). The clonotype comes from a human donor who donated a stem cell graft to a child with acute myeloid leukemia. Material: PBMCs from the stem cell graft donor, obtained from the stem cell graft. CDR3 sequence: CSARKDRRINQPQHF. CDR3 DNA sequence: TGCAGTGCTAGAAAGGACAGAAGAATCAATCAGCCCCAGCATTTT.